Included here is one TCR beta chain sequence, with context. Its antigen remains unknown. The record originates from a study of cytomegalovirus exposure and HLA in healthy donors. General study points: Sequencing depth across donors, presence/absence analyses assumed, was roughly uniform. Some V segments could not be told apart, so they were left out, TRBV6-2 and TRBV6-3 among them.

The CDR3 is 9 residues long. Researchers ran the PCR with 60 Vbeta and 13 Jbeta primers. Only in-frame clones appear in the TCRdb table, and some are missing; sequencing was by immunoSEQ multiplex PCR. The sample lists some 170,000 clones, 75% seen once, with around 3% in the top ten. The source material was PBMCs. The receptor was derived from a male donor in good health and CMV-seronegative. The V call is TRBV21-1, the J call TRBJ2-1; TRBD2 was called by the table and not checked on the DNA. TRBV21-1 is shown as a pseudogene. Here the CDR3 DNA reads TGTGCCACCGTTGCAGCGTGGTTCTTC. It codes for CATVAAWFF.